The present entry profiles one T cell receptor (beta chain) with its context. Participant-reported clinical history was the basis for cohort assignment. Cohort 3 donors were reported recovered after two negative PCRs, clearance, or symptom resolution. These data originate in a study of blood T cell repertoires in COVID-19. After removal of 4 bases from V and 5 bases from J, the junction contained 4 bases not matched to a gene. The CDR3 contains 13 residues. Germline V gene data show CDR1 as LGHDT and CDR2 as YNNKEL (reference sequence). Per the study methods: Amplification of reference gene primers was used by the study to estimate nucleated cell counts. TCRdb's copy holds only in-frame clones and misses some; the assay was immunoSEQ multiplex PCR. The D gene and trimming were derived from the DNA, and the V and J assignments and clone size from that table. In the table there are fewer than 300,000 clones, 80% to 90% of which are singletons.

This chain uses TRBV3-1 (or the pseudogene TRBV3-2) with TRBJ2-7, with TRBD1 matching over 8 bases. Sequencing was carried out using PBMCs or T cells enriched from blood (not recorded which). The TCR sequence derives from a young man who had recovered from COVID-19. CDR3 nucleotide sequence: TGTGCCAGCAGCCGGACAGGGATCGACGAGCAGTACTTC. Translating gives CASSRTGIDEQYF.